This TCR beta chain originates from a study of graft-versus-host responses after intestinal transplantation. Study-wide background: All of the recipients had induction that used anti-thymocyte globulin, then tacrolimus and steroids for about 3 years. The study, taken as a whole, reports: GvH clones were found in recipient marrow; some appeared first in ileum or blood. Allograft clonal ratios (graft-versus-host to host-versus-graft) were high in patients who had graft-donor T cell macrochimerism. Association was observed between peak circulating GvH clone levels and early post-transplant HvG declines.

Remarks on this clone: Its target is not known.

Only in-frame clones appear in the TCRdb table, and some are missing; sequencing was by immunoSEQ multiplex PCR. Counted here are about 86,000 clones, roughly 87% occurring once; the ten biggest clones make up about 18%. The V gene's germline CDR1 is MDHEN and CDR2 SYDVKM. The CDR3 totals 12 residues. V shed 11 bases and J 8 bases; nucleotides not matched to a gene: 8. The material sequenced was unstimulated CD8+ T cells sorted from spleen or lymph node cells, taken before intestinal transplant. The rearrangement joins TRBV28 to TRBJ2-1, with TRBD2 matching 8 bases. The receptor was derived from a human donor who received an intestinal transplant. The CDR3 is CASRGGRYEQFF. The CDR3 nucleotides are TGTGCCTCCCGGGGGGGCCGATATGAGCAGTTCTTC.